A single sample gave rise to the 23 T cell receptor beta chains below, sequenced in a study of T cells in Graves' hyperthyroidism and ophthalmopathy. It was RNA transcripts that yielded the amplified TCR beta CDR3 regions. The HTBI primer set was used in a first-round RT-PCR of the TCR CDR3. TCRdb reprocessed the multiplex PCR reads via MiXCR and lists one record per CDR3 protein. The sample contains fewer than 550,000 distinct CDR3 sequences, around a quarter of which appear only once. The material sequenced was blood. The receptors were gathered from a woman between 25 and 40 years old with Graves' ophthalmopathy.

This clonotype was recorded at least ten times. This sequence joins TRBV15 and TRBJ1-3; D perhaps matches TRBD1 (6 bases). Germline-derived CDR1 and CDR2 are LNHNV and YYDKDF (reference sequence). This CDR3 has 15 residues. Trimming removed 0 bases at V and 9 bases at J, with 15 bases between. The chain's CDR3 is CATSRDISGASTIYF. The CDR3, as DNA: TGTGCCACCAGCAGAGATATATCGGGGGCTAGCACCATATATTTT.

In the case of this clonotype: A junction boundary mismatches the germline segment, possibly from a read error. This chain uses TRBV27 with TRBJ1-2; possibly TRBD1 for D (6 bases). Germline loops: CDR1 MNHEY, CDR2 SMNVEV (reference sequence). The CDR3 length is 15 residues. The CDR3 DNA is TGTGCCAGCCCCACTACGGACAGCTTACCATATGACTACACCTTC. Translating gives CASPTTDSLPYDYTF.

The rearrangement links TRBV5-1 to TRBJ2-6; 8 nucleotides line up with TRBD2. Germline CDR1 SGHRS, CDR2 YFSETQ. This CDR3 has 18 amino acids. V lost 0 bases, J lost 2 bases, and 7 bases stayed unmatched. As DNA, the CDR3 is TGCGCCAGCAGCTTGGCGGGGGGGGATTATACTGGGGCCAACGTCCTGACTTTC. Its protein product is CASSLAGGDYTGANVLTF.

Only a few counts were recorded for this clonotype. This chain joins TRBV27 and TRBJ2-7; D not resolved. The CDR3 runs 14 residues. The V gene lost 2 bases and the J gene lost 2 bases, with 10 bases spanning the gap. From germline, CDR1 is MNHEY and CDR2 SMNVEV (reference sequence). CDR3 in DNA: TGTGCCAGCAGTTTACACGTTGAGACCTACGAGCAGTACTTC. Its translation is CASSLHVETYEQYF.

This clonotype was observed at least ten times. The CDR3 loop reads CSARGGHSYEQYF. The CDR3 DNA reads as TGCAGTGCTAGGGGGGGGCACTCCTACGAGCAGTACTTC. The chain is built from TRBV20-1 and TRBJ2-7; D is perhaps TRBD2 (7 bases). Germline V gene data show CDR1 as DFQATT and CDR2 as SNEGSKA (reference sequence). The CDR3 totals 13 residues. Deletions cut 3 bases from V and 0 bases from J, with 9 bases between.

The V gene is TRBV12-3 or TRBV12-4, the J gene TRBJ2-5; 11 nucleotides agree with TRBD2. Losses at the gene ends were 3 bases for V and 5 bases for J; bases not matched to a gene: 5. This CDR3 has 15 amino acids. The CDR3 DNA reads as TGTGCCAGCAGTTTTAGCGGGGGGGCTGAGGAGACCCAGTACTTC. Translation: CASSFSGGAEETQYF.

Ten or more counts support this clonotype. This chain links TRBV19 with TRBJ2-2, with D perhaps TRBD1 (5 bases). The V end was cut by 7 bases, the J end by 0 bases, with 9 bases between. The CDR3 sequence is 14 residues long. CDR1 is LNHDA and CDR2 is SQIVND in the germline V gene (reference sequence). Here the CDR3 DNA reads TGTGCCAGTATGTGGACACCGAACACCGGGGAGCTGTTTTTT. Protein sequence: CASMWTPNTGELFF.

This clonotype was counted between two and nine times. This chain links TRBV12-3 or TRBV12-4 with TRBJ1-1; 12 positions match TRBD1. The CDR3 length is 14 residues. Unmatched junction bases numbered 3, after V lost 6 bases and J lost 4 bases. As DNA, the CDR3 is TGTGCCAGCAGCGGGACAGGGGGCCGCACTGAAGCTTTCTTT. Protein sequence: CASSGTGGRTEAFF.

This CDR3 is CASSLGTSDSYEQYF. CDR3 coding DNA: TGTGCCAGCAGCTTAGGGACTAGCGACTCCTACGAGCAGTACTTC. The rearrangement links TRBV7-2 to TRBJ2-7; 9 bases fit TRBD2. The CDR3 runs to 15 residues. J was trimmed by 0 bases and V by 1 base; bases with no gene match: 1. The germline gives CDR1 SGHTA, CDR2 FQGNSA.

There are many counts of this clonotype. This chain joins TRBV2 and TRBJ2-7; the D is unclear. The V end was cut by 6 bases, the J end by 3 bases, with 9 bases between. Germline assignment: CDR1 SNHLY and CDR2 FYNNEI. CDR3 length: 12 residues. The CDR3 DNA is TGTGCCAGCAGGTCGGACGGCTACGAGCAGTACTTC. Its protein product is CASRSDGYEQYF.

The chain is built from TRBV4-3 and TRBJ2-3; no clear D. Germline-derived CDR1 and CDR2 are LGHNA and YSLEER. This CDR3 is 15 amino acids long. With 0 bases removed from V and 3 bases from J, the gap between germline ends came to 10 bases. The CDR3 DNA follows: TGCGCCAGCAGCCAAGATCTGGGGAAAACAGATACGCAGTATTTT. Translated, it gives CASSQDLGKTDTQYF.

The rearrangement links TRBV4-1 to TRBJ1-5; D is uncertain. V was shortened by 1 base and J by 7 bases, with 11 bases between the two germline ends. Looked up from germline, CDR1 is MGHRA and CDR2 is YSYEKL. The CDR3 has 14 residues. For the CDR3, the DNA is TGCGCCAGCAGCCAAGTGGGCCCTGCCCAGCCCCAGCATTTT. It encodes CASSQVGPAQPQHF.

This clonotype was recorded many times. The CDR3 reads CASSLGQFGQPQHF. The DNA for the CDR3 is TGTGCCAGCAGTTTAGGTCAGTTTGGTCAGCCCCAGCATTTT. The chain combines TRBV28 with TRBJ1-5; D call uncertain. Trimming pared 2 bases from V and 6 bases from J, leaving 11 bases between. Germline-derived CDR1 and CDR2 are MDHEN and SYDVKM. This CDR3 has 14 amino acids.

Many counts were recorded for this clonotype. This chain uses TRBV3-1 with TRBJ2-2; D might be TRBD1 or TRBD2, each matching 5 bases. V lost 8 bases, J lost 4 bases, and 5 bases lay in between. Germline CDR1 LGHDT, CDR2 YNNKEL (reference sequence). CDR3 size: 11 residues. DNA for the CDR3: TGTGCCAGCGGGGGCACCGGGGAGCTGTTTTTT. Its translation: CASGGTGELFF.

This clonotype was detected ten times or more. The CDR3 loop reads CASSGPEDEQYF. In DNA form, the CDR3 reads TGCGCCAGCAGTGGTCCAGAAGACGAGCAGTACTTC. V usage is TRBV10-2 and J usage is TRBJ2-7; D gene unclear. From germline, CDR1 is WSHSY and CDR2 SAAADI. This CDR3 has 12 amino acids. V lost 4 bases, J lost 5 bases, and 9 bases lay in between.

This clonotype was found many times. The rearrangement joins TRBV12-3 or TRBV12-4 to TRBJ2-5; no firm D call. CDR3 size: 15 residues. V dropped 2 bases and J dropped 3 bases, with 13 bases sitting between them. The CDR3 loop reads CASSLLNLGKETQYF. DNA for the CDR3: TGTGCCAGCAGTTTACTAAACTTGGGAAAAGAGACCCAGTACTTC.

This clonotype has ten or more counts. This chain uses TRBV5-6 with TRBJ1-2; D possibly corresponds to TRBD1 (6 bases). CDR3 length: 15 amino acids. Trimming took 4 bases from V and 4 from J, leaving 17 bases between them. In germline, CDR1 is SGHDT, CDR2 YYEEEE. Written as DNA, the CDR3 is TGTGCCAGCAGCCGACCCACTGACAGGTCCTATGGCTACACCTTC. Translated, it gives CASSRPTDRSYGYTF.

The chain has TRBV7-2 and TRBJ1-3; D gene uncertain. V lost 7 bases and J 4 bases, leaving 17 bases between the germline ends. The germline V gene encodes CDR1 SGHTA and CDR2 FQGNSA. The CDR3 spans 15 residues. For the CDR3, the DNA is TGTGCCAGCACCGCCAGACTGAATCGGGGAAACACCATATATTTT. Its protein product is CASTARLNRGNTIYF.

Ten or more counts support this clonotype. The chain uses TRBV18 and TRBJ2-7; D call uncertain. This CDR3 region has 13 residues. The germline V and J ends were trimmed by 0 bases and 0 bases, with 3 bases remaining between them. CDR1 and CDR2 from the germline V gene are KGHSH and LQKENI. The CDR3 loop is CASSPPGSYEQYF. CDR3 nucleotide sequence: TGTGCCAGCTCACCACCCGGCTCCTACGAGCAGTACTTC.

The V and J genes are TRBV6-1 and TRBJ2-2; 8 bases line up with TRBD1. V dropped 4 bases and J dropped 0; count of bases not matched to a gene: 7. This CDR3 is built from 17 residues. Germline CDR1 MNHNS, CDR2 SASEGT. CDR3 DNA sequence: TGTGCCAGCAGTGGAGGGACAGGACTGCCGAACACCGGGGAGCTGTTTTTT. It is translated as CASSGGTGLPNTGELFF.

The table lists this clonotype with many counts. The rearrangement joins TRBV12-3 or TRBV12-4 to TRBJ2-6; TRBD1 or TRBD2 may be the D gene (5 bases each). The CDR3 consists of 16 residues. Trimming stripped 3 bases from V and 0 bases from J, with 9 bases between. CDR3: CASSFSGSSGANVLTF. The CDR3 nucleotides are TGTGCCAGCAGTTTTTCAGGGAGCTCTGGGGCCAACGTCCTGACTTTC.

The V gene is TRBV5-8, the J gene TRBJ1-2; D is undetermined. Germline V gene data show CDR1 as SGHTS and CDR2 as YDEGEE. This CDR3 contains 15 residues. V gave up 2 bases and J gave up 0 bases, with 11 bases separating them. The CDR3 region is CASSFRSSANYGYTF. Written as DNA, the CDR3 is TGTGCCAGCAGCTTCAGGTCCAGCGCTAACTATGGCTACACCTTC.

This clonotype was found a few times. This chain uses TRBV28 with TRBJ1-6, with D unresolved. V was shortened by 3 bases and J by 10 bases, with 13 bases between the two germline ends. Germline V gene sequence: CDR1 MDHEN, CDR2 SYDVKM. This CDR3 is 14 amino acids long. CDR3 amino acids: CASSFLGSGSPLHF. For the CDR3, the DNA is TGTGCCAGCAGTTTTTTAGGGTCGGGATCACCCCTCCACTTT.